Each of the 20 T cell receptor beta chains below was sequenced from the same sample in a study of T-cell memory formation after mild COVID-19. TCRdb reprocessed the 5' RACE reads via MiXCR and lists one record per CDR3 protein. The sample lists around 410,000 distinct CDR3 sequences; around a quarter were seen once. Sequenced input: PBMCs or a T cell subset sorted from them (not recorded which). Receptor source: an adult woman who had mild COVID-19 (a few samples of this study predate the infection). Cell type and time point are not known.

V and J are TRBV24-1 and TRBJ2-2; 10 bases align to TRBD1. V shed 4 bases, J shed 5 bases, and the junction held 9 bases outside the gene matches. This CDR3 is built from 17 residues. Germline CDR1 is KGHDR and CDR2 is SFDVKD. The CDR3, as DNA: TGTGCCACCAGTGAGCTGACAGGGGGCGCCGGGACCGGGGAGCTGTTTTTT. This gives the protein CATSELTGGAGTGELFF.

In its sample, this clonotype was seen a few times. This CDR3 reads CASSSGLAGGSTGELFF. CDR3 sequence (DNA): TGCGCCAGCAGCTCCGGACTAGCGGGAGGCTCCACCGGGGAGCTGTTTTTT. The chain uses TRBV5-1 and TRBJ2-2, with 14 bases identical to TRBD2. V lost 3 bases, J lost 4 bases, and 5 bases stayed unmatched. Germline-derived CDR1 and CDR2 are SGHRS and YFSETQ. The CDR3 extends over 17 amino acids.

This clonotype has at least ten counts. This rearrangement joins TRBV7-8 to TRBJ2-3; D possibly matches TRBD1 or TRBD2 (5 bases each). This CDR3 comprises 14 residues. The germline CDR1 and CDR2 sequences are SGHVS and FQNEAQ. The V and J ends lost 5 bases and 3 bases respectively, with 12 bases between them. For the CDR3, the DNA is TGTGCCAGCAGCCAAGAGGGGCGGACAGATACGCAGTATTTT. The encoded protein is CASSQEGRTDTQYF.

The chain combines TRBV21-1 with TRBJ1-6. TRBV21-1 is a recognized pseudogene. This CDR3 spans 22 amino acids. CDR3 coding DNA: TGTGCCAGCAGCAAAGCGCAAGACAGGGAGGGCCTCGTAGGGTCCTATAATTCACCCCTCCACTTT. It codes for CASSKAQDREGLVGSYNSPLHF.

The chain carries TRBV7-2 and TRBJ2-7; D may correspond to TRBD1 or TRBD2 (6 bases each). V was pared by 1 base and J by 1 base, with 14 bases between. The CDR3 covers 16 residues. Germline loops: CDR1 SGHTA, CDR2 FQGNSA. The CDR3 region has the DNA TGTGCCAGCAGCTTAGATAGGGGGGCGAGTTCCTACGAGCAGTACTTC. Translating gives CASSLDRGASSYEQYF.

This clonotype has more than one count but fewer than ten. This chain links TRBV4-1 with TRBJ1-1, with D unresolved. With 0 bases removed from V and 5 bases from J, the gap between germline ends came to 7 bases. This CDR3 spans 13 amino acids. The germline gives CDR1 MGHRA, CDR2 YSYEKL. CDR3 DNA: TGCGCCAGCAGCCAAGACTCCCGGACTGAAGCTTTCTTT. Amino acid sequence: CASSQDSRTEAFF.

This clonotype was counted a few times. The chain couples TRBV5-1 to TRBJ2-1, with D maybe TRBD1 (5 bases). Trimming took 4 bases from V and 5 from J, leaving 10 bases between them. The germline CDR1 and CDR2 sequences are SGHRS and YFSETQ. The CDR3 sequence is 13 residues long. CDR3 DNA sequence: TGCGCCAGCAGCCCGGACATACACAATGAGCAGTTCTTC. Residues: CASSPDIHNEQFF.

This clonotype came up a few times. This sequence joins TRBV6-5 and TRBJ2-6; weak D call: TRBD2 (5 bases). Germline V gives CDR1 MNHEY, CDR2 SVGAGI. The CDR3 is made up of 18 amino acids. Between the trimmed V and J ends, which lost 6 bases and 0 bases, there was a span of 18 bases. The CDR3 DNA reads as TGTGCCAGCAGCCGAACCCCGGACTGGCCCTCTGGGGCCAACGTCCTGACTTTC. Its protein is CASSRTPDWPSGANVLTF.

The sample holds a few counts of this clonotype. The rearrangement joins TRBV5-1 to TRBJ1-4, with 8 nucleotides matching TRBD1. This CDR3 has 17 amino acids. V lost 3 bases and J lost 4; bases outside the gene matches: 11. Per germline, CDR1 SGHRS and CDR2 YFSETQ. CDR3 coding DNA: TGCGCCAGCAGCTGGGGGACAGGCAGGGTTGGTAATGAAAAACTGTTTTTT. Amino acids: CASSWGTGRVGNEKLFF. The whole variable domain, filled in from reference TRBV5-1 and TRBJ1-4, reads KAGVTQTPRYLIKTRGQQVTLSCSPISGHRSVSWYQQTPGQGLQFLFEYFSETQRNKGNFPGRFSGRQFSNSRSEMNVSTLELGDSALYLCASSWGTGRVGNEKLFFGSGTQLSVL.

This clonotype has more than one count but fewer than ten. V gene TRBV28 combines with J gene TRBJ2-6, with a weak D call TRBD1 (5 bases). With 5 bases removed from V and 0 bases from J, the gap between germline ends came to 20 bases. CDR1 MDHEN and CDR2 SYDVKM come from the germline V gene. This CDR3 comprises 19 residues. The DNA for the CDR3 is TGTGCCAGCAGTGAAGCCGACAGATACCTTTTCTCTGGGGCCAACGTCCTGACTTTC. Amino acid sequence: CASSEADRYLFSGANVLTF.

The chain couples TRBV7-2 to TRBJ2-3; tentatively, D is TRBD1 (5 bases). This CDR3 spans 12 amino acids. Trimming cost V 5 bases and J 9 bases, with 12 bases left between them. The V gene's germline CDR1 is SGHTA and CDR2 FQGNSA. For the CDR3, the DNA is TGTGCCAGCAGCCCACCCCGACAGACGCAGTATTTT. Its protein product is CASSPPRQTQYF.

In this sample, this clonotype turned up a few times. This chain joins TRBV9 and TRBJ1-4; TRBD1 aligns across 7 bases. The V and J ends lost 4 bases and 4 bases, in that order; junction bases with no gene match: 10. The CDR3 totals 16 residues. The germline V gene has CDR1 SGDLS and CDR2 YYNGEE. This CDR3 is CASSIGDRNFNEKLFF. CDR3 DNA: TGTGCCAGCAGCATCGGGGACAGAAATTTTAATGAAAAACTGTTTTTT.

The chain is built from TRBV6-5 and TRBJ2-7, with D possibly matching TRBD2 (7 bases). In germline, CDR1 is MNHEY, CDR2 SVGAGI. The CDR3 contains 16 residues. Trimming took 0 bases from V and 3 from J, leaving 15 bases between them. The CDR3 sequence: CASSYSISGGSYEQYF. The CDR3 bases are TGTGCCAGCAGTTACTCGATCTCGGGGGGCAGCTACGAGCAGTACTTC.

This clonotype has only a few counts. The chain joins TRBV12-3 or TRBV12-4 to TRBJ2-7, with 10 positions matching TRBD2. The CDR3 has 14 residues. With V trimmed by 4 bases and J by 5 bases, 5 bases remained unmatched. DNA of the CDR3: TGTGCCAGCAGTTACAGCGGGAGGGCCAACGAGCAGTACTTC. This translates into CASSYSGRANEQYF.

The table lists this clonotype with a few counts. The V and J genes are TRBV7-9 and TRBJ1-5; perhaps TRBD1 as D (6 bases). Trimming shortened V by 5 bases and J by 11 bases, and 25 bases separated the two germline ends. The CDR3 is made up of 16 amino acids. Germline V CDR1 and CDR2: SEHNR, FQNEAQ (reference sequence). The CDR3 protein is CASSEITKGGQSAQHF. The CDR3 bases are TGTGCCAGCAGCGAGATAACAAAGGGGGGCCAATCAGCCCAGCATTTT.

The chain employs TRBV7-2 and TRBJ1-1, with no clear D. Trimming removed 1 base from V and 4 bases from J, with 4 bases in between. The V gene's germline CDR1 is SGHTA and CDR2 FQGNSA. The CDR3 runs to 12 residues. The CDR3 loop is CASSLVVTEAFF. For the CDR3, the DNA is TGTGCCAGCAGCTTAGTCGTCACTGAAGCTTTCTTT.

There are a few counts of this clonotype. This chain links TRBV2 with TRBJ2-2; a possible D gene is TRBD1 (5 bases). In germline, CDR1 is SNHLY, CDR2 FYNNEI. This CDR3 is 17 amino acids long. Trimming left V 6 bases short and J 4 bases short, with 21 bases between. Here the CDR3 DNA reads TGTGCCAGCAGCCGCAGTGATGTAGGGGCAAGCACCGGGGAGCTGTTTTTT. Protein: CASSRSDVGASTGELFF. Combining the CDR3 with reference TRBV2 and TRBJ2-2 gives the whole variable domain EPEVTQTPSHQVTQMGQEVILRCVPISNHLYFYWYRQILGQKVEFLVSFYNNEISEKSEIFDDQFSVERPDGSNFTLKIRSTKLEDSAMYFCASSRSDVGASTGELFFGEGSRLTVL.

The rearrangement uses TRBV12-3 or TRBV12-4 and TRBJ1-6, with unresolved D. V gave up 7 bases and J gave up 8 bases, with 12 bases separating them. The CDR3 consists of 13 residues. The CDR3 spells CASNEHGDSPLHF. DNA of the CDR3: TGTGCCAGCAACGAGCACGGAGATTCACCCCTCCACTTT.

In its sample, this clonotype was seen a few times. The chain employs TRBV12-3 or TRBV12-4 and TRBJ2-2, with TRBD2 matching 8 bases. The CDR3 sequence is 15 residues long. After removal of 7 bases from V and 6 bases from J, the junction contained 10 bases not matched to a gene. The CDR3 loop reads CASNIAGFNPGELFF. CDR3 sequence (DNA): TGTGCCAGCAATATAGCGGGATTCAATCCCGGGGAGCTGTTTTTT.

The chain employs TRBV2 and TRBJ1-1; weak D call: TRBD1 (5 bases). This CDR3 has 17 amino acids. V lost 5 bases to trimming and J lost 0 bases, with 19 bases between them. Germline V gene lookup returns CDR1 SNHLY and CDR2 FYNNEI. In DNA form, the CDR3 reads TGTGCCAGCAGTTTCCAGGCCTCCGAGGGGATGAACACTGAAGCTTTCTTT. Its protein is CASSFQASEGMNTEAFF.